This TCR beta chain was documented in a study of neurological immune-mediated disorders. This CDR3 has 16 amino acids. The V segment lost 2 bases and the J segment 4 bases; nucleotides outside the gene matches: 11. Germline values: CDR1 ENHRY, CDR2 SYGVKD. This clonotype was seen repeatedly, ten times or more. Each CDR3 protein is one row after TCRdb ran MiXCR on the 5' RACE reads. The sample contains about 48,000 distinct CDR3 sequences, under 30% of which appear only once. The source material was PBMCs. This receptor was obtained from a woman in her seventies in good health. The rearrangement joins TRBV10-3 to TRBJ2-7, with TRBD1 matching over 7 bases. The CDR3 DNA reads as TGTGCCATCAGTGAGACTGTCACAGGGGAATGGTACGAGCAGTACTTC. Amino acid sequence: CAISETVTGEWYEQYF.